The present T cell receptor (beta chain) was sequenced within a study of blood T cell repertoires in COVID-19. Across the whole study: Acute-phase and convalescent COVID-19 samples originated in the United States, Italy and Spain. PBMCs, B-cell-depleted T cells, or T cells provided the cDNA or gDNA that made up the material.

This clone came up once. V was clipped by 5 bases and J by 15 bases; unmatched bases: 8. CDR3 length: 13 residues. Looked up from germline, CDR1 is SGHNT and CDR2 is YENEEA. Per the original methods: For nucleated cells, counts were estimated from reference gene primer amplification. The assay was immunoSEQ multiplex PCR, and TCRdb's table has in-frame clones only and misses some. V and J calls and clone size are copied from that table; D and trimming were computed from the DNA. The sample lists tens of thousands of clones; around 86% were seen once. The chain is built from TRBV11-3 and TRBJ1-6; 9 positions match TRBD1. The clonotype comes from a man at least 80 years old with active or convalescent COVID-19. Sequencing was done on a sample of peripheral blood. The chain's CDR3 is CASSPGQGISLHF. In DNA form, the CDR3 reads TGTGCCAGCAGCCCCGGACAGGGGATTAGCCTCCACTTT.